This T cell receptor (beta chain) was sequenced for a study of cytomegalovirus exposure and HLA in healthy donors. V shed 4 bases and J 3 bases; nucleotides not matched to a gene: 5. CDR1 and CDR2 (germline): SGDLS, YYNGEE. This CDR3 is 15 amino acids long. PCR amplification relied on 60 Vbeta primers (plus 13 Jbeta primers). Clones were sequenced by immunoSEQ multiplex PCR, and TCRdb holds only the in-frame ones, with some missing. The sample holds approximately 110,000 clones, around 70% seen once. The sequencing sample was made of PBMCs. V and J are TRBV9 and TRBJ2-3; 10 bases map to TRBD2. The clonotype comes from a man aged 40-49 years in good health and CMV-seropositive. DNA for the CDR3: TGTGCCAGCAGCTTGCTAGCGGGAGTGACAGATACGCAGTATTTT. Translated: CASSLLAGVTDTQYF.